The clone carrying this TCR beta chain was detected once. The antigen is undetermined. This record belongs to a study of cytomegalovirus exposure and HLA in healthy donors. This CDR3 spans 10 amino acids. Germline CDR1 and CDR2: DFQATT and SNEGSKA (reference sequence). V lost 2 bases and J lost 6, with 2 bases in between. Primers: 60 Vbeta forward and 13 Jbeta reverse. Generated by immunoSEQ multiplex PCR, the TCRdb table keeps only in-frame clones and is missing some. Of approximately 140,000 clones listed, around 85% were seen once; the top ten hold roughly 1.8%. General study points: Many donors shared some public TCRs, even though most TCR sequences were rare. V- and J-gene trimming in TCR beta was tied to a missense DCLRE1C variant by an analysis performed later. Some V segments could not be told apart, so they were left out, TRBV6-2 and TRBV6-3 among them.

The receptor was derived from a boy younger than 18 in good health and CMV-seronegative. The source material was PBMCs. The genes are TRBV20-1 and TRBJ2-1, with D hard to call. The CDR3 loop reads CSARLNEQFF. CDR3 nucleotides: TGCAGTGCTAGACTCAATGAGCAGTTCTTC.